This T cell receptor (beta chain) was found in a study of T cells and copy number aberrations in small-cell lung cancer. Patients with resected limited-stage small-cell lung cancer, operated 2008 to 2020. This table comes from immunoSEQ multiplex PCR, and its TCRdb copy is limited to in-frame clones, with some not included. The sample yields roughly 7,600 clones, roughly 82% seen once. Deletions cut 5 bases from V and 5 bases from J, with 13 bases between. Per germline, CDR1 SGHTA and CDR2 FQGNSA. This CDR3 contains 14 residues. The clonotype was recovered from a woman aged 45-60 years with small cell lung cancer. Material for sequencing was normal tissue next to the tumor. J is TRBJ2-1 and V is TRBV7-2, with a tentative D call TRBD1 (6 bases). The CDR3 here is CASSRDTTNNEQFF. Here the CDR3 DNA reads TGTGCCAGCAGCCGGGACACCACTAACAATGAGCAGTTCTTC.